The rows below give T cell receptor beta chains drawn from one sample of a study of T cells in Graves' hyperthyroidism and ophthalmopathy. TCRdb reprocessed the multiplex PCR reads with MiXCR, giving one entry per CDR3 protein. Of more than 550,000 distinct CDR3 sequences in the sample, roughly 17% were seen once. Material for sequencing was blood. These receptors came from a man between 45 and 60 years old with Graves' hyperthyroidism. Both conserved end residues are part of each CDR3. A D gene is named only where the DNA matches it firmly.

cdr3_length: 13; v_call: TRBV28; d_call: TRBD1; cdr3_aa: CASTLQGSYGYTF
cdr3_length: 18; v_call: TRBV29-1; d_call: TRBD2; cdr3_aa: CSGEGSGRAERSYNEQFF
cdr3_length: 14; v_call: TRBV5-1; d_call: TRBD1; cdr3_aa: CASSLSQGAETQYF
cdr3_length: 13; v_call: TRBV29-1; d_call: TRBD1; cdr3_aa: CSVPLQGAEGYTF
cdr3_length: 14; v_call: TRBV9; d_call: TRBD1; cdr3_aa: CVSSVAGGHNEQFF
cdr3_length: 13; v_call: TRBV20-1; d_call: -; cdr3_aa: CSARDLGPYEQYF
cdr3_length: 14; v_call: TRBV19; d_call: -; cdr3_aa: CASSRTREAEKLFF
cdr3_length: 16; v_call: TRBV7-8; d_call: -; cdr3_aa: CASILTRTANTGELFF
cdr3_length: 14; v_call: TRBV15; d_call: -; cdr3_aa: CATSMRGPNYGYTF
cdr3_length: 15; v_call: TRBV4-1; d_call: TRBD1; cdr3_aa: CASSQPRDRNYGYTF
cdr3_length: 13; v_call: TRBV20-1; d_call: -; cdr3_aa: CSVGGHSYNEQFF
cdr3_length: 15; v_call: TRBV12-3/TRBV12-4; d_call: -; cdr3_aa: CASSLATRGTGELFF
cdr3_length: 17; v_call: TRBV5-6; d_call: -; cdr3_aa: CASSLQGSAERVDTQYF
cdr3_length: 18; v_call: TRBV9; d_call: -; cdr3_aa: CASSHGRTGDSGANVLTF
cdr3_length: 17; v_call: TRBV6-1; d_call: TRBD1; cdr3_aa: CASSSGTANTNTGELFF
cdr3_length: 12; v_call: TRBV3-1; d_call: -; cdr3_aa: CASSLYATEAFF
cdr3_length: 13; v_call: TRBV28; d_call: -; cdr3_aa: CASASEYNSPLHF
cdr3_length: 16; v_call: TRBV7-9; d_call: TRBD1; cdr3_aa: CASSLVTRGVASEAFF
cdr3_length: 14; v_call: TRBV7-9; d_call: -; cdr3_aa: CASSVRRGTTEAFF
cdr3_length: 17; v_call: TRBV2; d_call: TRBD1; cdr3_aa: CASRGGQVYSVNTEAFF
cdr3_length: 15; v_call: TRBV27; d_call: -; cdr3_aa: CASSSLGHSTGELFF
cdr3_length: 16; v_call: TRBV5-1; d_call: -; cdr3_aa: CASIGRSQGFTDTQYF
cdr3_length: 14; v_call: TRBV7-2; d_call: -; cdr3_aa: CASSTDLNTGELFF
cdr3_length: 14; v_call: TRBV5-1; d_call: -; cdr3_aa: CASSLNGNTGELFF
cdr3_length: 14; v_call: TRBV3-1; d_call: -; cdr3_aa: CASSFNRRSDTQYF
cdr3_length: 16; v_call: TRBV27; d_call: TRBD2; cdr3_aa: CASSRPGTSGDNEQFF
cdr3_length: 15; v_call: TRBV2; d_call: -; cdr3_aa: CASSEGRRSNQPQHF
cdr3_length: 13; v_call: TRBV6-2/TRBV6-3; d_call: -; cdr3_aa: CASSHGQGGTQYF
cdr3_length: 11; v_call: TRBV19; d_call: -; cdr3_aa: CASLLGYEQFF
cdr3_length: 16; v_call: TRBV11-2; d_call: TRBD2; cdr3_aa: CASSSRGVAGVETQYF
cdr3_length: 16; v_call: TRBV20-1; d_call: -; cdr3_aa: CSASTPRAVLNTEAFF
cdr3_length: 13; v_call: TRBV2; d_call: -; cdr3_aa: CASTGMQGYGYTF
cdr3_length: 14; v_call: TRBV27; d_call: -; cdr3_aa: CASSPQGRIAEAFF
cdr3_length: 16; v_call: TRBV7-3; d_call: TRBD1; cdr3_aa: CASSPTPGQGVYEQYF
cdr3_length: 13; v_call: TRBV4-1; d_call: -; cdr3_aa: CASSQVERTEQFF
cdr3_length: 14; v_call: TRBV20-1; d_call: -; cdr3_aa: CSARGLPGGGEQYF
cdr3_length: 15; v_call: TRBV27; d_call: TRBD2; cdr3_aa: CASSWTSGSFSEQYF
cdr3_length: 15; v_call: TRBV28; d_call: -; cdr3_aa: CASSPLTLGPYEQYF
cdr3_length: 14; v_call: TRBV6-6; d_call: -; cdr3_aa: CASSYRGGYQPQHF
cdr3_length: 14; v_call: TRBV15; d_call: TRBD1; cdr3_aa: CATSRTGNNSPLHF
cdr3_length: 14; v_call: TRBV30; d_call: -; cdr3_aa: CAWRGGHPTDTQYF
cdr3_length: 12; v_call: TRBV7-3; d_call: -; cdr3_aa: CASSSVGDTQYF
cdr3_length: 14; v_call: TRBV27; d_call: -; cdr3_aa: CASSPNGEPYGYTF
cdr3_length: 15; v_call: TRBV7-2; d_call: TRBD2; cdr3_aa: CASSRLAGASSEQYF
cdr3_length: 16; v_call: TRBV2; d_call: -; cdr3_aa: CASSQETGRLAYGYTF